The 8 T cell receptor beta chains below come from one sample, sequenced in a study of long-term antiretroviral therapy in people with HIV. The assay, immunoSEQ v3.0, was run at survey level. The table came from immunoSEQ multiplex PCR; TCRdb's copy has only in-frame clones and leaves some out. Here the sample spans some 35,000 clones, approximately 72% being singletons. Specimen: unsorted PBMCs, collected 3 years after starting antiretroviral therapy. The receptors come from a man aged 50 to 59 with HIV.

The rearrangement joins TRBV7-9 to TRBJ2-5; 9 bases map to TRBD2. Germline V gene sequence: CDR1 SEHNR, CDR2 FQNEAQ (reference sequence). V gave up 3 bases and J gave up 3 bases; unmatched junction bases: 8. The CDR3 covers 16 residues. The CDR3 region is CASSFGNSGGKETQYF. CDR3 bases: TGTGCCAGCAGCTTCGGGAATAGCGGGGGAAAAGAGACCCAGTACTTC.

The J gene is TRBJ2-3, the V gene TRBV9; D unclear. The germline V gene encodes CDR1 SGDLS and CDR2 YYNGEE. This CDR3 has 14 amino acids. With 2 bases removed from V and 0 bases from J, the gap between germline ends came to 7 bases. CDR3 residues: CASSVLTSTDTQYF. The CDR3 coding sequence is TGTGCCAGCAGCGTCTTGACTAGCACAGATACGCAGTATTTT. Drawing the rest from reference TRBV9 and TRBJ2-3, the complete variable domain is DSGVTQTPKHLITATGQRVTLRCSPRSGDLSVYWYQQSLDQGLQFLIQYYNGEERAKGNILERFSAQQFPDLHSELNLSSLELGDSALYFCASSVLTSTDTQYFGPGTRLTVL.

This clone has more than one count but fewer than ten. The chain has TRBV28 and TRBJ1-4, with a possible D match to TRBD1 (6 bases). Per the germline V gene, CDR1 is MDHEN and CDR2 is SYDVKM. This CDR3 contains 14 residues. Trimming removed 6 bases at V and 8 bases at J, with 16 bases between. The CDR3, as DNA: TGTGCCAGCAGCCCTTGGGGGGCTGGAGAAAAACTGTTTTTT. Translated, it gives CASSPWGAGEKLFF. Using reference TRBV28 and TRBJ1-4 for the parts outside the CDR3, the full variable domain is DVKVTQSSRYLVKRTGEKVFLECVQDMDHENMFWYRQDPGLGLRLIYFSYDVKMKEKGDIPEGYSVSREKKERFSLILESASTNQTSMYLCASSPWGAGEKLFFGSGTQLSVL.

The chain combines TRBV6-1 with TRBJ2-1, with TRBD2 matching 10 bases. The CDR3 length is 13 residues. V lost 7 bases to trimming and J lost 9 bases; unmatched junction nucleotides: 6. Germline V CDR1 and CDR2: MNHNS, SASEGT. CDR3 coding DNA: TGTGCCAGCATAAGCGGGAGGGCCGGTGAGCAGTTCTTC. Translating it yields CASISGRAGEQFF.

This clone was observed a handful of times. J is TRBJ2-1 and V is TRBV7-2; D is ambiguous. CDR1 and CDR2 (germline): SGHTA, FQGNSA. The ends were cut back, 2 bases at V and 3 bases at J, with 2 bases in the middle. This CDR3 spans 12 amino acids. The CDR3 loop reads CASSLNYNEQFF. The CDR3 bases are TGTGCCAGCAGCTTAAACTACAATGAGCAGTTCTTC. Complete variable domain (other parts from reference TRBV7-2 and TRBJ2-1): GAGVSQSPSNKVTEKGKDVELRCDPISGHTALYWYRQSLGQGLEFLIYFQGNSAPDKSGLPSDRFSAERTGGSVSTLTIQRTQQEDSAVYLCASSLNYNEQFFGPGTRLTVL.

The gene calls are TRBV7-9 and TRBJ2-5; D assignment may be TRBD1 or TRBD2 (5 bases each). Germline values: CDR1 SEHNR, CDR2 FQNEAQ (reference sequence). Trimming removed 1 base from V and 4 bases from J, with 10 bases in between. The CDR3 is 14 residues long. The CDR3 sequence is CASSLVRGPETQYF. The CDR3 bases are TGTGCCAGCAGCTTAGTTCGGGGACCAGAGACCCAGTACTTC.

The rearrangement uses TRBV6-5 and TRBJ1-5; D is ambiguous. Trimming shortened V by 2 bases and J by 0 bases, and 8 bases separated the two germline ends. CDR1 is MNHEY and CDR2 is SVGAGI in the germline V gene. The CDR3 extends over 15 amino acids. The CDR3 DNA sequence: TGTGCCAGCAGTTACGTCGAAGGTAGCAATCAGCCCCAGCATTTT. It encodes CASSYVEGSNQPQHF.

The genes are TRBV7-2 and TRBJ2-7; no definite D call. This CDR3 is 14 amino acids long. Germline assignment: CDR1 SGHTA and CDR2 FQGNSA. Trimming shortened V by 0 bases and J by 0 bases, and 6 bases separated the two germline ends. The CDR3 spells CASSLAFSSYEQYF. CDR3 bases: TGTGCCAGCAGCTTAGCATTCAGCTCCTACGAGCAGTACTTC.